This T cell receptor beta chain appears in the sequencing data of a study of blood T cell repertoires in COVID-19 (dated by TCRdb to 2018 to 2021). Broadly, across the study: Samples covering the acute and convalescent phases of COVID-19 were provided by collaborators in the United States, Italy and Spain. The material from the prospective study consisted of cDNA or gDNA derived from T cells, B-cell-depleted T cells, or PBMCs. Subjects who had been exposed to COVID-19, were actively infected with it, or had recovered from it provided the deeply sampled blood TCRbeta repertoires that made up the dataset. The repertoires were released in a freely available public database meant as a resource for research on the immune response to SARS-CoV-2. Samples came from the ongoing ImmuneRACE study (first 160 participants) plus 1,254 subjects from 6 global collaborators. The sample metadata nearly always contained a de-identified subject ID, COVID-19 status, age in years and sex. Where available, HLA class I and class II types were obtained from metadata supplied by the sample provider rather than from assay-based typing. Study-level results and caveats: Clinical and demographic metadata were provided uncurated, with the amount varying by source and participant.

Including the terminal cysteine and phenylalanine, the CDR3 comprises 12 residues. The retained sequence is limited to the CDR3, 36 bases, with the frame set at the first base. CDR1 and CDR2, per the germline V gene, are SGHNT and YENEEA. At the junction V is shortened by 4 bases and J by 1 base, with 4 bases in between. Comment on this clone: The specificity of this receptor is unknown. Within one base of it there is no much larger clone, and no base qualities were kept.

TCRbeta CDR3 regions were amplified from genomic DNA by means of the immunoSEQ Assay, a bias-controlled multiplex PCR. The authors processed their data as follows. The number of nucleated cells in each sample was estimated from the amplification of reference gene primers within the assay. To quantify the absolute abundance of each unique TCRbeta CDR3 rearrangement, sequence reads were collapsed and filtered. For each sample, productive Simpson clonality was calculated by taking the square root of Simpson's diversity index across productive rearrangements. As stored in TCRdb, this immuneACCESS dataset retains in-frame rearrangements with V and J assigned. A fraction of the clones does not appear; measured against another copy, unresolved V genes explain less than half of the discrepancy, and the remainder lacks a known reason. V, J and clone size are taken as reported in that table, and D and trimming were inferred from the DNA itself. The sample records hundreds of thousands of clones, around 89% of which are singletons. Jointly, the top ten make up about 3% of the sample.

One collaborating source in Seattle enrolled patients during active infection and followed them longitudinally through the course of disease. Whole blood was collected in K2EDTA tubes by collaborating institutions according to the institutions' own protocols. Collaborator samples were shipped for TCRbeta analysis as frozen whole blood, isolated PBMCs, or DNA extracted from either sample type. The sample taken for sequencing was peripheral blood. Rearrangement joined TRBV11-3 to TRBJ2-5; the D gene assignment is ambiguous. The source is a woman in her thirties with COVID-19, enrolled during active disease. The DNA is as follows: TGTGCCAGCAGCTCCCTCCAAGAGACCCAGTACTTC. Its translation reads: CASSSLQETQYF.